The 13 T cell receptor beta chains in this list originate from one sample, sequenced in a study of early T cells in non-severe SARS-CoV-2 infection. TCRdb fed the 5' RACE reads into MiXCR, producing one record per CDR3 protein. This table has 65,000 to 80,000 distinct CDR3 sequences, 11% appearing once. The sequencing input was whole blood. The receptors stem from an adult who was a healthcare worker with PCR-confirmed SARS-CoV-2 infection or an uninfected control (not recorded which).

This clonotype was observed many times. This chain uses TRBV7-6 with TRBJ2-3; 10 bases are shared with TRBD2. Germline V lookup: CDR1 SGHVS, CDR2 FNYEAQ. This CDR3 spans 18 amino acids. J lost 2 bases, V lost 2 bases, and 10 bases had no gene match. CDR3 sequence: CASSLPPLLAGITDTQYF. The CDR3 bases are TGTGCCAGCAGCTTACCCCCTCTACTAGCGGGGATCACAGATACGCAGTATTTT.

This clonotype has at least ten counts. The chain employs TRBV5-5 and TRBJ1-5; maybe TRBD1 (6 bases). CDR3 length equals 14 residues. V shed 4 bases and J shed 7 bases, with 15 bases lying between them. CDR1 is SGHKS, CDR2 YYEKEE, per germline (reference sequence). The CDR3 region is CASSLGGARQPQHF. The CDR3 DNA sequence: TGTGCCAGCAGCCTGGGGGGGGCCAGGCAGCCCCAGCATTTT. Combining the CDR3 with reference TRBV5-5 and TRBJ1-5 gives the whole variable domain DAGVTQSPTHLIKTRGQQVTLRCSPISGHKSVSWYQQVLGQGPQFIFQYYEKEERGRGNFPDRFSARQFPNYSSELNVNALLLGDSALYLCASSLGGARQPQHFGDGTRLSIL.

This clonotype has just a few counts. The chain recombines TRBV4-2 with TRBJ2-7; a possible D gene is TRBD2 (6 bases). The germline V gene encodes CDR1 LGHNA and CDR2 YNFKEQ. Trimming pared 0 bases from V and 4 bases from J, leaving 10 bases between. The CDR3 runs 14 residues. DNA of the CDR3: TGTGCCAGCAGCCAAGATCGCGGGGAATACGAGCAGTACTTC. This sequence encodes CASSQDRGEYEQYF.

The chain links TRBV11-2 to TRBJ2-1; 8 positions match TRBD2. Germline V gene sequence: CDR1 SGHAT, CDR2 FQNNGV. After removal of 5 bases from V and 4 bases from J, the junction contained 10 bases not matched to a gene. There are 16 residues in the CDR3. In nucleotides, the CDR3 is TGTGCCAGCAGCCCGCTCAGCGGGGGTCAGTACAATGAGCAGTTCTTC. Its translation: CASSPLSGGQYNEQFF.

The J gene is TRBJ2-3, the V gene TRBV30, with D possibly matching TRBD1 (5 bases). This CDR3 has 11 amino acids. Looked up from germline, CDR1 is GTSNPN and CDR2 is SVGIG (reference sequence). Trimming took 5 bases from V and 8 from J, leaving 11 bases between them. CDR3 residues: CAWGARGTQYF. DNA for the CDR3: TGTGCCTGGGGGGCACGAGGTACGCAGTATTTT.

V and J are TRBV4-3 and TRBJ2-2; D possibly corresponds to TRBD1 (5 bases). V was clipped by 4 bases and J by 3 bases, with 15 bases between them. Germline V gives CDR1 LGHNA, CDR2 YSLEER. This CDR3 spans 16 amino acids. CDR3 sequence (DNA): TGCGCCAGCAGCCCTAAGGGTGGGGCGGACACCGGGGAGCTGTTTTTT. Protein product: CASSPKGGADTGELFF.

This clonotype was seen many times. V is TRBV12-3 or TRBV12-4 and J is TRBJ1-1; 11 nucleotides align to TRBD1. The V segment lost 5 bases and the J segment 4 bases; nucleotides outside the gene matches: 6. The CDR3 has 15 residues. The CDR3 region has the DNA TGTGCCAGCAGTCCCGGACAGGGGGCTTTCACTGAAGCTTTCTTT. It codes for CASSPGQGAFTEAFF.

Ten or more counts support this clonotype. This chain uses TRBV7-9 with TRBJ1-1; D is unclear. The CDR3 is 12 residues long. Germline V gene sequence: CDR1 SEHNR, CDR2 FQNEAQ (reference sequence). V was pared by 6 bases and J by 3 bases, with 8 bases between. CDR3 DNA sequence: TGTGCCAGCAGTCCCCGCTACACTGAAGCTTTCTTT. This translates into CASSPRYTEAFF.

This clonotype came up a few times. J is TRBJ2-6 and V is TRBV12-2. TRBV12-2 is an annotated pseudogene. The CDR3 has 19 residues. CDR3 residues: CASRFLGSIYGSGANVLTF. CDR3 in DNA: TGTGCAAGTCGCTTCTTAGGGTCAATCTATGGTTCTGGGGCCAACGTCCTGACTTTC.

This clonotype was counted only a few times. The genes are TRBV19 and TRBJ1-5; D is undetermined. There are 14 residues in the CDR3. CDR1 and CDR2 from the germline V gene are LNHDA and SQIVND (reference sequence). V was cut by 3 bases and J by 0 bases, with 6 bases left in between. CDR3 sequence reads: CASSMRSSNQPQHF. DNA for the CDR3: TGTGCCAGTAGTATGAGGTCTAGCAATCAGCCCCAGCATTTT.

The chain employs TRBV6-5 and TRBJ1-4; D gene unclear. Germline values: CDR1 MNHEY, CDR2 SVGAGI. CDR3 length: 14 amino acids. Trimming pared 6 bases from V and 5 bases from J, leaving 13 bases between. CDR3 DNA: TGTGCCAGCAGCTCGGGATGGGAGAATGAAAAACTGTTTTTT. Translating it yields CASSSGWENEKLFF.

This clonotype has more than one count but fewer than ten. V and J are TRBV20-1 and TRBJ1-5; D remains unclear. Per the germline V gene, CDR1 is DFQATT and CDR2 is SNEGSKA (reference sequence). The CDR3 has 15 amino acids. V lost 0 bases, J lost 6 bases, and 15 bases lay in between. The CDR3 region is CSARDLRSNLQPQHF. Here the CDR3 DNA reads TGCAGTGCTAGAGATCTAAGGAGCAATCTTCAGCCCCAGCATTTT.

This sequence joins TRBV5-1 and TRBJ1-5, with 9 bases matching TRBD1. The germline V gene has CDR1 SGHRS and CDR2 YFSETQ. This CDR3 is built from 14 residues. The V segment lost 0 bases and the J segment 5 bases; nucleotides outside the gene matches: 0. The CDR3 loop is CASSLGQGDQPQHF. For the CDR3, the DNA is TGCGCCAGCAGCTTGGGACAGGGGGATCAGCCCCAGCATTTT.